The clone carrying this T cell receptor (beta chain) was counted once. This sample stems from a study of blood T cell repertoires in COVID-19. Germline V lookup: CDR1 MRHNA, CDR2 SNTAGT. V shed 6 bases and J 2 bases; nucleotides not matched to a gene: 8. The CDR3 runs 16 residues. Per the study methods: Amplification of reference gene primers provided the estimated nucleated cell counts. TCRdb keeps only in-frame clones here, not all; method: immunoSEQ multiplex PCR. V and J calls and clone size are copied from that table; D and trimming were computed from the DNA. The data hold some 100,000 clones, with approximately 86% observed a single time.

Sequencing was performed on peripheral blood. V and J are TRBV6-4 and TRBJ2-1, with 9 bases identical to TRBD2. This TCR was recovered from a woman between 65 and 79 years old with acute or convalescent COVID-19. The CDR3 region is CASRDHSGSPYNEQFF. The CDR3 DNA is TGTGCCAGCAGAGATCATAGCGGGAGTCCCTACAATGAGCAGTTCTTC.